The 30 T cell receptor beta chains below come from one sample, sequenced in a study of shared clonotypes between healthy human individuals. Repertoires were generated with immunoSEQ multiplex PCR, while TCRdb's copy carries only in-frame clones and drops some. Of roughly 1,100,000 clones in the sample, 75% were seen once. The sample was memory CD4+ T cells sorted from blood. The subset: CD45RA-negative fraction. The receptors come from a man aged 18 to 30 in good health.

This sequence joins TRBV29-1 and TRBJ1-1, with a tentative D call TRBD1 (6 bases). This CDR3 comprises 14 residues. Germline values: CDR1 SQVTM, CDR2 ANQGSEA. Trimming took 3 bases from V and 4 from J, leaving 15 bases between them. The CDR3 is CSVEVRGRVTEAFF. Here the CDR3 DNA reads TGCAGCGTTGAGGTCAGGGGCCGGGTCACTGAAGCTTTCTTT.

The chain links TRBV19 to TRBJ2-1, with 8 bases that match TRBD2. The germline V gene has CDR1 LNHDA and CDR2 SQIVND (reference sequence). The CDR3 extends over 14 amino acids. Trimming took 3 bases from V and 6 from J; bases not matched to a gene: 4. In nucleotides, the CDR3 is TGTGCCAGTAGTATCCGTGGGACTAGCAATGAGCAGTTCTTC. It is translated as CASSIRGTSNEQFF. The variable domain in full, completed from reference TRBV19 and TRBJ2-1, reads DGGITQSPKYLFRKEGQNVTLSCEQNLNHDAMYWYRQDPGQGLRLIYYSQIVNDFQKGDIAEGYSVSREKKESFPLTVTSAQKNPTAFYLCASSIRGTSNEQFFGPGTRLTVL.

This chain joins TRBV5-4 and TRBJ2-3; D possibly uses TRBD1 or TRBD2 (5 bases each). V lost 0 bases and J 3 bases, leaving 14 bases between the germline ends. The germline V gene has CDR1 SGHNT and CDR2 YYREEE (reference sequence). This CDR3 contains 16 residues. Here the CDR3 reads CASSLDGGLKTDTQYF. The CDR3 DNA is TGTGCCAGCAGCTTGGATGGGGGTCTGAAAACAGATACGCAGTATTTT.

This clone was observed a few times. For the CDR3, the DNA is TGTGCCAGCAGTTACGTGGGGACCCAGTACTTC. Translating gives CASSYVGTQYF. The V call is TRBV6-5, the J call TRBJ2-5, with D unclear. In germline, CDR1 is MNHEY, CDR2 SVGAGI. This CDR3 spans 11 amino acids. The germline V and J ends were trimmed by 2 bases and 7 bases, with 5 bases remaining between them.

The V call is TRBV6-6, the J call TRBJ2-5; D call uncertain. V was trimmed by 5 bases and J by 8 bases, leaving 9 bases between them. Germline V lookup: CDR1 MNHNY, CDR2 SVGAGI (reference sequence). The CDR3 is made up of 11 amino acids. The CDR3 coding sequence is TGTGCCAGCAGTCAAGGTGGAACCCAGTACTTC. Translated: CASSQGGTQYF.

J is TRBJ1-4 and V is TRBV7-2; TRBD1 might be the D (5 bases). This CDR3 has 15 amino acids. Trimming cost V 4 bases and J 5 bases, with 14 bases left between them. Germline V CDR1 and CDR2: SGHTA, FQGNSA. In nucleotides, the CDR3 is TGTGCCAGCAGCTCGGCGGGGGGAGGAAATGAAAAACTGTTTTTT. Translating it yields CASSSAGGGNEKLFF.

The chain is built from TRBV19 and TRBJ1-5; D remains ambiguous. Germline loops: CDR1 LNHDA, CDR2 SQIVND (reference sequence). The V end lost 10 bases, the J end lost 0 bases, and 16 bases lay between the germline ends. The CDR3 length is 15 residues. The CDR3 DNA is TGTGCCACCTCTGGACGGTCGTATAGCAATCAGCCCCAGCATTTT. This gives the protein CATSGRSYSNQPQHF.

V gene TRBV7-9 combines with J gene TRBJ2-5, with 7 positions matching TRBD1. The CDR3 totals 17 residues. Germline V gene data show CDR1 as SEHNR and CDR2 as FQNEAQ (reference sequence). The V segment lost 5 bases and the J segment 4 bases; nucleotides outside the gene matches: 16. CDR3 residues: CASSPQRGQFKGETQYF. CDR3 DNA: TGTGCCAGCAGCCCACAAAGGGGACAGTTTAAAGGAGAGACCCAGTACTTC.

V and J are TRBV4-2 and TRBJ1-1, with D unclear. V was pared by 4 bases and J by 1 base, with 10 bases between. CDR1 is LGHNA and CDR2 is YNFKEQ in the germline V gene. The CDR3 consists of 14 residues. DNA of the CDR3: TGTGCCAGCAGCCCGGCTGGTTGGAACACTGAAGCTTTCTTT. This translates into CASSPAGWNTEAFF.

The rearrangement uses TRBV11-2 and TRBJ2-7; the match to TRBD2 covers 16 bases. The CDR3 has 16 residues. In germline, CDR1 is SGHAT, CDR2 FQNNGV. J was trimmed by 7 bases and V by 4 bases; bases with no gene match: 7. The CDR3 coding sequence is TGTGCCAGCAGCTGGGGACTAGCGGGAGGGCTCTCGGAGCAGTACTTC. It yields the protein CASSWGLAGGLSEQYF.

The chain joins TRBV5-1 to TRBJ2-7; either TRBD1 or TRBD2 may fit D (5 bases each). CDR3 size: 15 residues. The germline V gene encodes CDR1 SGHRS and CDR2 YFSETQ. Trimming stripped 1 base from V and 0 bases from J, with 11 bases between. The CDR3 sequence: CASSLSAGSSYEQYF. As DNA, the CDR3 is TGCGCCAGCAGCTTGTCGGCAGGGAGCTCCTACGAGCAGTACTTC.

Here the CDR3 DNA reads TGTGCCAGCAGTGAATCTGCATTCGGGACCCGGGGGGAGACTGAAGCTTTCTTT. As protein: CASSESAFGTRGETEAFF. The J gene is TRBJ1-1, the V gene TRBV25-1, with a weak D call TRBD1 (5 bases). This CDR3 is built from 18 residues. The ends were cut back, 1 base at V and 5 bases at J, with 23 bases in the middle. CDR1 and CDR2 (germline): MGHDK, SYGVNS.

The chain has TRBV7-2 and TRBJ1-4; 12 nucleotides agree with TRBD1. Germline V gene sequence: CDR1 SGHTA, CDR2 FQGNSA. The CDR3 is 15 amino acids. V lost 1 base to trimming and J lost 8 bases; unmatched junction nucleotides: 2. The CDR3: CASSLGGTGGEKLFF. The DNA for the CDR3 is TGTGCCAGCAGCTTAGGGGGGACAGGGGGCGAAAAACTGTTTTTT.

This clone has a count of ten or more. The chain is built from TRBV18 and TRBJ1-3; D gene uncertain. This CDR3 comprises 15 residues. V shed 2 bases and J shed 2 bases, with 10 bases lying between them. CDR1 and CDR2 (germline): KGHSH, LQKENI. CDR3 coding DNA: TGTGCCAGCTCACCATCAGCGGCGGCTGGAAACACCATATATTTT. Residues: CASSPSAAAGNTIYF.

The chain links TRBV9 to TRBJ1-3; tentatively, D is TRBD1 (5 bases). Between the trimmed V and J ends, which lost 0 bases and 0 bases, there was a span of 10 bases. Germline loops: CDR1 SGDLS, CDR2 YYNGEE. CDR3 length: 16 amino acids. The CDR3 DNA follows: TGTGCCAGCAGCGTAGATTGGGGCTACTCTGGAAACACCATATATTTT. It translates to CASSVDWGYSGNTIYF.

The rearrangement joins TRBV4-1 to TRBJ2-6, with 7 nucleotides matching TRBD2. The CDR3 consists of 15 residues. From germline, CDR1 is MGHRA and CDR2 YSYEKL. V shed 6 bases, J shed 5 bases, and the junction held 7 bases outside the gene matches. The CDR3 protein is CASRGEGGRANVLTF. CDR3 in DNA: TGCGCCAGCAGAGGCGAGGGAGGGAGGGCCAACGTCCTGACTTTC.

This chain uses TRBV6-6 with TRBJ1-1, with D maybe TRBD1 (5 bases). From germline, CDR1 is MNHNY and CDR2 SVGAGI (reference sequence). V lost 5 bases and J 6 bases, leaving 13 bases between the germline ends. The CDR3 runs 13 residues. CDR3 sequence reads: CASSVSGFPEAFF. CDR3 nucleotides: TGTGCCAGCAGTGTATCAGGGTTCCCTGAAGCTTTCTTT.

The CDR3 DNA sequence: TGCGCCAGCAGCCAAGATTACAGCGGAAGGGGCTCCACCTCCTATAATTCACCCCTCCACTTT. This codes for CASSQDYSGRGSTSYNSPLHF. The gene calls are TRBV4-3 and TRBJ1-6; TRBD1 is a possible D gene (5 bases). This CDR3 comprises 21 residues. Trimming shortened V by 0 bases and J by 0 bases, and 21 bases separated the two germline ends. Germline V gene data show CDR1 as LGHNA and CDR2 as YSLEER.

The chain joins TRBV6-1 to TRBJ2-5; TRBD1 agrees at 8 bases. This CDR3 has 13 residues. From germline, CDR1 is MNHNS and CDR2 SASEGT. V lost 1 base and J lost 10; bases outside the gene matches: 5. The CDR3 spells CASSEDHRGIQYF. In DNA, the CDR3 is TGTGCCAGCAGTGAAGATCACAGGGGGATCCAGTACTTC.

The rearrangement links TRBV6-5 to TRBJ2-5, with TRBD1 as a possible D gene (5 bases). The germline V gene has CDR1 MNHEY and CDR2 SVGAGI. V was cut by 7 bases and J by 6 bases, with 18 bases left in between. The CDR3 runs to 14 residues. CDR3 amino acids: CASIGLGVGKTQYF. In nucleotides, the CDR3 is TGTGCCAGCATCGGATTAGGGGTGGGCAAGACCCAGTACTTC.

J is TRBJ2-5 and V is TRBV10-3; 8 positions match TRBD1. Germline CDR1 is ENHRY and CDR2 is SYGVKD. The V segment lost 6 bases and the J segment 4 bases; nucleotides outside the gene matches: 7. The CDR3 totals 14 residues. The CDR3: CAISFDRGGETQYF. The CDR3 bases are TGTGCCATCAGCTTCGACAGGGGAGGAGAGACCCAGTACTTC.

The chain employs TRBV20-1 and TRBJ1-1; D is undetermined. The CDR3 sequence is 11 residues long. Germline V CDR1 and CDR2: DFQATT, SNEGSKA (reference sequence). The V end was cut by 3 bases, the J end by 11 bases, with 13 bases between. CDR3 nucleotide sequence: TGCAGTGCTAGGGAGGACGGTACGGCTTTCTTT. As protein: CSAREDGTAFF.

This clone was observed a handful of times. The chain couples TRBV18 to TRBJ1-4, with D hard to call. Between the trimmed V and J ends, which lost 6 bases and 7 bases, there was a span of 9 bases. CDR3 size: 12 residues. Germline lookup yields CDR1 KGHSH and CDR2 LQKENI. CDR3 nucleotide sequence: TGTGCCAGCTCCCCCTGGGGTGAAAAACTGTTTTTT. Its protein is CASSPWGEKLFF.

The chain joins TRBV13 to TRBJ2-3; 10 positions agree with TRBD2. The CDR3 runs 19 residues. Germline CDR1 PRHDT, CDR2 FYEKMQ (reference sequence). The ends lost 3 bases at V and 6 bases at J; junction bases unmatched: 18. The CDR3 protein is CASSFVNTLAGSLEDTQYF. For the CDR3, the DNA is TGTGCCAGCAGCTTTGTTAATACACTAGCGGGGTCCCTAGAGGATACGCAGTATTTT.

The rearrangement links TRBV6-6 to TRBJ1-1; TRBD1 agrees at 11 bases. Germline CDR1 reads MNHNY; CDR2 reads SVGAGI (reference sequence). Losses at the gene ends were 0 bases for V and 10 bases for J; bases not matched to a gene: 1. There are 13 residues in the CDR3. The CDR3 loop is CASSYSDRGLAFF. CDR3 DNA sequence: TGTGCCAGCAGTTACTCGGACAGGGGGCTAGCTTTCTTT.

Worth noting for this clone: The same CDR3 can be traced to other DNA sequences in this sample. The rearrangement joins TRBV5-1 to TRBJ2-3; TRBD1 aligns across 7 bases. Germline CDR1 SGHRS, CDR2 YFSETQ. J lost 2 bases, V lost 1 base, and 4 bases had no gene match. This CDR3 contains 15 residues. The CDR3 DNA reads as TGCGCCAGCAGCTTGCGGACAGGTGCCACAGATACGCAGTATTTT. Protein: CASSLRTGATDTQYF.

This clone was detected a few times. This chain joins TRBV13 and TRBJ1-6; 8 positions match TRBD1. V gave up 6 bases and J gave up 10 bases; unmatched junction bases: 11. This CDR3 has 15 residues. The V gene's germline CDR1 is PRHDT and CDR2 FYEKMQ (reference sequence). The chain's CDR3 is CASRIGQGRESPLHF. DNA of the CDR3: TGTGCCAGCAGGATAGGACAGGGTAGGGAATCACCCCTCCACTTT.

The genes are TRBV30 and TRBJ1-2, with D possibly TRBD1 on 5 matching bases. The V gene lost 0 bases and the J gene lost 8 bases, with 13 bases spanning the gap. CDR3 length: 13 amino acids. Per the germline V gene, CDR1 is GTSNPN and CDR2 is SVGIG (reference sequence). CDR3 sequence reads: CAWSVVGRGGYTF. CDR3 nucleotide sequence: TGTGCCTGGAGTGTTGTCGGGAGGGGCGGCTACACCTTC.

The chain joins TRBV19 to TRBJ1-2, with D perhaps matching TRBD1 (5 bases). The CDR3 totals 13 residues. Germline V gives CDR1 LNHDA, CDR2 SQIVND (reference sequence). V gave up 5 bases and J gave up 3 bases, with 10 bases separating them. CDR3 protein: CASSDDSYYGYTF. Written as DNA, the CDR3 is TGTGCCAGTAGTGACGACAGCTACTATGGCTACACCTTC.

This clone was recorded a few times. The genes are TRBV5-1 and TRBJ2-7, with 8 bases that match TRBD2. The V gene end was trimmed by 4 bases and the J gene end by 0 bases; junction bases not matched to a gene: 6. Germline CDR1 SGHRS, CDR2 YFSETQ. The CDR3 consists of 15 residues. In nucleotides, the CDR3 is TGCGCCAGCAGCCACAGCGGGAGTACCTCCTACGAGCAGTACTTC. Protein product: CASSHSGSTSYEQYF.